This record concerns one TCR beta chain sequence. What it binds is not known. Assay used: immunoSEQ multiplex PCR; TCRdb lists only in-frame clones, some missing. The repertoire holds around 38,000 clones, with roughly four fifths as singletons. The sample belongs to a study of OX40 agonist ivuxolimab in advanced cancers. Study context: Patients were given ivuxolimab, an antibody that agonizes OX40 (CD134).

Study results and caveats: The study found that CD8+ T cells averaged more expanded clones than CD4+. Clonal expansion by week 6 occurred in CD4+ and CD8+ blood T cells (at 0.1 to 3.0 mg/kg). Partial responders at 0.1-3.0 mg/kg had among the lowest clonal expansion.

Germline CDR1 reads ENHRY; CDR2 reads SYGVKD. V was pared by 10 bases and J by 0 bases, with 5 bases of the junction left unmatched. There are 15 residues in the CDR3. The rearrangement uses TRBV10-3 and TRBJ2-6, with 8 bases aligning to TRBD1. The sequencing here drew on CD4+ or CD8+ T cells sorted from blood, taken in a trial of the OX40 agonist ivuxolimab. This TCR derives from an adult with an advanced solid tumor such as melanoma, head and neck, liver or kidney cancer. The CDR3 spells CASRDRHSGANVLTF. DNA of the CDR3: TGTGCCAGCCGGGACAGGCACTCTGGGGCCAACGTCCTGACTTTC.